This T cell receptor (beta chain) was retrieved from a study of T cells in Graves' hyperthyroidism and ophthalmopathy. Germline values: CDR1 SGHDT, CDR2 YYEEEE. The CDR3 loop spans 15 amino acids. V was pared by 3 bases and J by 3 bases, with 9 bases of the junction left unmatched. Diagnosis rested on symptoms, serum thyroxine and TRAb, thyroid ultrasound, and orbital computed tomography. Source material for PBMCs was about 10 ml fresh peripheral blood. Study-wide findings and caveats: Within blood appeared most thyroid clonotypes that had expanded above 0.001. Classification by a 13 V-J model distinguished ophthalmopathy from stable hyperthyroidism.

The table lists this clonotype with many counts. Its specificity is not known. Amplified regions were TCR beta CDR3 sequences from RNA transcripts. Initially, a first-round RT-PCR of the TCR CDR3 employed the HTBI primer set. TCRdb fed the multiplex PCR reads into MiXCR, producing one record per CDR3 protein. The table shows 350,000 or so distinct CDR3 sequences, with 21% occurring only once. This receptor was obtained from a woman between 45 and 60 years old with Graves' hyperthyroidism. The gene calls are TRBV5-6 and TRBJ2-7, with 7 bases that match TRBD1. What was sequenced was blood. CDR3 in amino acids: CASSSPRRGNYEQYF. CDR3 nucleotides: TGTGCCAGCAGCTCGCCGCGCAGGGGGAACTACGAGCAGTACTTC.